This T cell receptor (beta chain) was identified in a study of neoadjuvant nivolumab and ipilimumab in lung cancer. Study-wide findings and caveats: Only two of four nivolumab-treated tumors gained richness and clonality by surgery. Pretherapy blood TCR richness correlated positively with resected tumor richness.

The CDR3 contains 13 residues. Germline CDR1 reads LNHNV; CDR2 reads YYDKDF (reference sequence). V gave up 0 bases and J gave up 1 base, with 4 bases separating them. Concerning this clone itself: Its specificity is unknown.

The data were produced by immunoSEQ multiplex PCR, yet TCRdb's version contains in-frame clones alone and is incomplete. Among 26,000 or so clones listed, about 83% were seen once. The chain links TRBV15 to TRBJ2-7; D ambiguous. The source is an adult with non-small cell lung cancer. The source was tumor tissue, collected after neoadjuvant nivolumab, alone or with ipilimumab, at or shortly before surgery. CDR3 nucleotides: TGTGCCACCAGCAGAGAAGTGTCCTACGAGCAGTACTTC. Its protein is CATSREVSYEQYF.